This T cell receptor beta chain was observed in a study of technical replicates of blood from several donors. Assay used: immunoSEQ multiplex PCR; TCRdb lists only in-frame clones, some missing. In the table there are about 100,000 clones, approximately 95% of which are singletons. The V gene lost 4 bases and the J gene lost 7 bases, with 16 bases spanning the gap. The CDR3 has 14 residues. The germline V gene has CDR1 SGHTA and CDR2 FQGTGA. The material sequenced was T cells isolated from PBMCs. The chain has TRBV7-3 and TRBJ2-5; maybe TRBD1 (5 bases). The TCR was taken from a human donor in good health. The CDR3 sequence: CASSSQGDMGTQYF. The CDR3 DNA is TGTGCCAGCAGCTCCCAAGGGGATATGGGGACCCAGTACTTC.